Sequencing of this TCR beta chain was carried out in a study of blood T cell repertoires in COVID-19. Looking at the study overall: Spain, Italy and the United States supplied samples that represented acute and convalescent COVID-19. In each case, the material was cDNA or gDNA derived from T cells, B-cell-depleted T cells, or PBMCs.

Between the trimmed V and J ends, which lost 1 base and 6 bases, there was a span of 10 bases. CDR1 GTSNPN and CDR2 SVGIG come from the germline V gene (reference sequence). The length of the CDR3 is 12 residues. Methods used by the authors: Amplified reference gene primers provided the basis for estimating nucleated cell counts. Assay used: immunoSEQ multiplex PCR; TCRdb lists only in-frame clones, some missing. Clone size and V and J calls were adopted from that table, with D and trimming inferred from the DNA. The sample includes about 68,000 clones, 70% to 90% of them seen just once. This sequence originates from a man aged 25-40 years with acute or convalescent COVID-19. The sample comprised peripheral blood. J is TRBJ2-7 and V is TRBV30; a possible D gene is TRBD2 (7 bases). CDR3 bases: TGTGCCTGGAGTGGAGGGGGGGGCGAGCAGTACTTC. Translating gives CAWSGGGGEQYF.